The 2 T cell receptor beta chains presented below share a single source sample, sequenced in a study of blood T cells in healthy people across ages. It was with a sample-barcoded 5' primer and a J-beta primer mix that a second PCR of roughly 7 to 12 cycles was run. Via MiXCR, TCRdb re-called the 5' RACE reads, giving one row per CDR3 protein. This sample has around 1,600,000 distinct CDR3 sequences; roughly two fifths occur once, and the top ten carry less than 5%. Sequencing input: blood. These TCRs come from a woman aged 18-30 years in good health.

This clonotype occurred a few times. This chain joins TRBV28 and TRBJ2-1; 7 positions match TRBD2. CDR1 is MDHEN and CDR2 is SYDVKM in the germline V gene. This CDR3 is 14 amino acids long. V lost 3 bases, J lost 8 bases, and 7 bases stayed unmatched. For the CDR3, the DNA is TGTGCCAGCAGTTTTCCCGGGACTACTGATGAGCAGTTCTTC. Encoded protein: CASSFPGTTDEQFF. The full variable domain, in which reference TRBV28 and TRBJ2-1 provide the parts outside the CDR3, is DVKVTQSSRYLVKRTGEKVFLECVQDMDHENMFWYRQDPGLGLRLIYFSYDVKMKEKGDIPEGYSVSREKKERFSLILESASTNQTSMYLCASSFPGTTDEQFFGPGTRLTVL.

The chain carries TRBV12-3 or TRBV12-4 and TRBJ2-3, with 12 bases identical to TRBD2. CDR3 size: 19 residues. Germline trimming cut 5 bases from V and 3 bases from J; bases unmatched to any gene: 15. CDR3 DNA: TGTGCCAGCAGTCGACTACCCATGACTAGCGGGAGATCTACAGATACGCAGTATTTT. Encoded protein: CASSRLPMTSGRSTDTQYF.